The clone carrying this T cell receptor beta chain was observed a single time. The antigen remains unidentified. The CDR3 runs 14 residues. CDR1 and CDR2 (germline): MDHEN, SYDVKM. Trimming shortened V by 2 bases and J by 6 bases, and 10 bases separated the two germline ends. With the Oncomine TCR Beta short-read assay, DNA from cultured CD4+ T cells was sequenced. TCRdb passed the PCR reads through MiXCR, listing each CDR3 protein once. The profile shows thousands of distinct CDR3 sequences, around 45% of them singletons. The data stem from a study of vaccination and CD4 T cells after COVID-19. Study details: Six males and four females constituted the convalescent cohort, two of whom were Hispanic. A CEFX pool, an HIV-1 Nef pool, or else no peptide went into the control cultures.

Treatment denoted: roughly 10-day PBMC culture with coronavirus spike peptide pools or control peptides (ViraFEST assay). V and J are TRBV28 and TRBJ2-2, with D tentatively TRBD2 (6 bases). The source is a human donor who had recovered from COVID-19. The sequencing input was CD4+ T cells from blood, cultured in vitro. This CDR3 reads CASSLTGGSGELFF. In nucleotides, the CDR3 is TGTGCCAGCAGTTTAACAGGAGGGTCCGGGGAGCTGTTTTTT.